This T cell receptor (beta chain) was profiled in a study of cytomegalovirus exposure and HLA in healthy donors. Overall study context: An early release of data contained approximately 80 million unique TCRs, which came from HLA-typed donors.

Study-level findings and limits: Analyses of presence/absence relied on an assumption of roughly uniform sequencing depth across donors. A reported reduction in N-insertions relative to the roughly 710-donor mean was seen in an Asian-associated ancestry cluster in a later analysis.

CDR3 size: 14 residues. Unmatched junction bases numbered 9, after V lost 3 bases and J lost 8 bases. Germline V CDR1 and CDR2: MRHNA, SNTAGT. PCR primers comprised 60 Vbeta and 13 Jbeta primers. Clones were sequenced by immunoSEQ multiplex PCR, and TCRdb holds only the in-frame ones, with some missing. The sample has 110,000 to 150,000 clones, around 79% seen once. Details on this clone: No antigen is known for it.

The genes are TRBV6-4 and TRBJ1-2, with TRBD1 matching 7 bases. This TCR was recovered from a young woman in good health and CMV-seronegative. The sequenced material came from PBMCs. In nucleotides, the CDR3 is TGTGCCAGCAGTGATCCGGGACAGCTAACAGGCTACACCTTC. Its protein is CASSDPGQLTGYTF.